The entry below describes one TCR beta chain. The record originates from a study of blood T cell repertoires in COVID-19. Here immunoSEQ multiplex PCR was the method, and the copy in TCRdb shows in-frame clones only, minus some. The sample has roughly 100,000 clones, roughly 90% seen once. Germline lookup yields CDR1 MNHEY and CDR2 SMNVEV (reference sequence). V was trimmed by 4 bases and J by 0 bases, leaving 15 bases between them. This CDR3 is 16 amino acids long. V is TRBV27 and J is TRBJ1-1, with D possibly being TRBD1 (6 bases). Sequencing used peripheral blood. The sequence came from a human donor with COVID-19, enrolled during active disease. The donor label of this sample is uncertain. In DNA, the CDR3 is TGTGCCAGCAGTTCCCTCACAGGGATGTTGAACACTGAAGCTTTCTTT. Its protein is CASSSLTGMLNTEAFF.